The TCR beta chain described here comes from a study of T cells in Graves' hyperthyroidism and ophthalmopathy. Amplification of TCR beta CDR3 regions was performed using RNA transcripts as template. Researchers ran a first-round RT-PCR on the TCR CDR3 using the HTBI primer set. Using its own MiXCR run on the multiplex PCR reads, TCRdb lists one record per CDR3 protein. In the table there are about 620,000 distinct CDR3 sequences, around 15% of which are singletons. The CDR3 runs to 14 residues. The germline gives CDR1 LGHNA, CDR2 YNFKEQ. V dropped 1 base and J dropped 6; count of bases not matched to a gene: 4. In its sample, this clonotype was seen a few times.

The sequence derives from a woman aged 25 to 45 with Graves' hyperthyroidism. Sequencing was carried out using blood. The rearrangement links TRBV4-2 to TRBJ2-7, with 9 bases aligning to TRBD2. This chain's CDR3 is CASSQVGAGGEQYF. CDR3 DNA sequence: TGTGCCAGCAGCCAAGTTGGAGCGGGGGGCGAGCAGTACTTC.